This paragraph covers one TCR beta chain sequence. What it binds is not known. These data belong to a study of blood T cells in healthy people across ages. Through a sample-barcoded 5' primer and a J-beta primer mix, a second PCR was run for roughly 7 to 12 cycles. Each CDR3 protein is one row after TCRdb ran MiXCR on the 5' RACE reads. The profile shows 540,000 or so distinct CDR3 sequences, approximately 25% of them singletons. Germline V CDR1 and CDR2: SEHNR, FQNEAQ (reference sequence). V was clipped by 5 bases and J by 1 base, with 11 bases between them. There are 14 residues in the CDR3. Points from the study as a whole: Unknown CMV status may confound age-related changes in expanded clones.

J is TRBJ2-5 and V is TRBV7-9; D might be TRBD1 (6 bases). Sequenced sample: blood. The source of this sequence is a woman in her 70s in good health. The CDR3 DNA is TGTGCCAGCAGCCAAAAACAGGGCCAAGAGACCCAGTACTTC. This translates into CASSQKQGQETQYF. The complete variable domain, with remaining parts taken from reference TRBV7-9 and TRBJ2-5, reads DTGVSQNPRHKITKRGQNVTFRCDPISEHNRLYWYRQTLGQGPEFLTYFQNEAQLEKSRLLSDRFSAERPKGSFSTLEIQRTEQGDSAMYLCASSQKQGQETQYFGPGTRLLVL.